This T cell receptor (beta chain) was captured by sequencing in a study of T cells in narcolepsy. With V trimmed by 7 bases and J by 8 bases, 5 bases remained unmatched. The germline V gene encodes CDR1 SGHTA and CDR2 FQGTGA. This CDR3 has 13 amino acids. On this clone itself: The final CDR3 position lacks the conserved phenylalanine or tryptophan, pointing to a likely read error.

The repertoire was sequenced with immunoSEQ multiplex PCR; TCRdb's copy has only in-frame clones and lacks some. The table records some 13,000 clones, approximately 91% of them present only once. The chain couples TRBV7-3 to TRBJ2-2; TRBD2 matches at 9 bases. This sequence originates from a human donor with narcolepsy. The sequenced sample consisted of CD45RA- memory CD4+ T cells from PBMCs. CDR3 protein: CASTAGGPGELFL. CDR3 nucleotide sequence: TGTGCCAGCACTGCGGGAGGGCCAGGGGAGCTGTTTCTT.